The present T cell receptor (beta chain) was sequenced within a study of blood T cell repertoires in COVID-19. About the study: The samples span acute and convalescent COVID-19 from the United States, Italy and Spain.

Authors' analysis steps: The assay estimated nucleated cells by amplifying reference gene primers. This table comes from immunoSEQ multiplex PCR, and its TCRdb copy is limited to in-frame clones, with some not included. V and J calls plus clone size are reproduced from that table; the DNA served to infer D and trimming. The data show about 320,000 clones, 70% to 90% seen once. The CDR3 covers 14 residues. Per germline, CDR1 LNHDA and CDR2 SQIVND (reference sequence). V was cut by 6 bases and J by 3 bases, with 14 bases left in between. This clonotype originated in a man aged 18 to 29 who had recovered from COVID-19. Sequenced: peripheral blood. V is TRBV19 and J is TRBJ1-2, with D tentatively TRBD1 (5 bases). As DNA, the CDR3 is TGTGCCAGTAGCCCAGGGAGGATGGACTATGGCTACACCTTC. Translating gives CASSPGRMDYGYTF.